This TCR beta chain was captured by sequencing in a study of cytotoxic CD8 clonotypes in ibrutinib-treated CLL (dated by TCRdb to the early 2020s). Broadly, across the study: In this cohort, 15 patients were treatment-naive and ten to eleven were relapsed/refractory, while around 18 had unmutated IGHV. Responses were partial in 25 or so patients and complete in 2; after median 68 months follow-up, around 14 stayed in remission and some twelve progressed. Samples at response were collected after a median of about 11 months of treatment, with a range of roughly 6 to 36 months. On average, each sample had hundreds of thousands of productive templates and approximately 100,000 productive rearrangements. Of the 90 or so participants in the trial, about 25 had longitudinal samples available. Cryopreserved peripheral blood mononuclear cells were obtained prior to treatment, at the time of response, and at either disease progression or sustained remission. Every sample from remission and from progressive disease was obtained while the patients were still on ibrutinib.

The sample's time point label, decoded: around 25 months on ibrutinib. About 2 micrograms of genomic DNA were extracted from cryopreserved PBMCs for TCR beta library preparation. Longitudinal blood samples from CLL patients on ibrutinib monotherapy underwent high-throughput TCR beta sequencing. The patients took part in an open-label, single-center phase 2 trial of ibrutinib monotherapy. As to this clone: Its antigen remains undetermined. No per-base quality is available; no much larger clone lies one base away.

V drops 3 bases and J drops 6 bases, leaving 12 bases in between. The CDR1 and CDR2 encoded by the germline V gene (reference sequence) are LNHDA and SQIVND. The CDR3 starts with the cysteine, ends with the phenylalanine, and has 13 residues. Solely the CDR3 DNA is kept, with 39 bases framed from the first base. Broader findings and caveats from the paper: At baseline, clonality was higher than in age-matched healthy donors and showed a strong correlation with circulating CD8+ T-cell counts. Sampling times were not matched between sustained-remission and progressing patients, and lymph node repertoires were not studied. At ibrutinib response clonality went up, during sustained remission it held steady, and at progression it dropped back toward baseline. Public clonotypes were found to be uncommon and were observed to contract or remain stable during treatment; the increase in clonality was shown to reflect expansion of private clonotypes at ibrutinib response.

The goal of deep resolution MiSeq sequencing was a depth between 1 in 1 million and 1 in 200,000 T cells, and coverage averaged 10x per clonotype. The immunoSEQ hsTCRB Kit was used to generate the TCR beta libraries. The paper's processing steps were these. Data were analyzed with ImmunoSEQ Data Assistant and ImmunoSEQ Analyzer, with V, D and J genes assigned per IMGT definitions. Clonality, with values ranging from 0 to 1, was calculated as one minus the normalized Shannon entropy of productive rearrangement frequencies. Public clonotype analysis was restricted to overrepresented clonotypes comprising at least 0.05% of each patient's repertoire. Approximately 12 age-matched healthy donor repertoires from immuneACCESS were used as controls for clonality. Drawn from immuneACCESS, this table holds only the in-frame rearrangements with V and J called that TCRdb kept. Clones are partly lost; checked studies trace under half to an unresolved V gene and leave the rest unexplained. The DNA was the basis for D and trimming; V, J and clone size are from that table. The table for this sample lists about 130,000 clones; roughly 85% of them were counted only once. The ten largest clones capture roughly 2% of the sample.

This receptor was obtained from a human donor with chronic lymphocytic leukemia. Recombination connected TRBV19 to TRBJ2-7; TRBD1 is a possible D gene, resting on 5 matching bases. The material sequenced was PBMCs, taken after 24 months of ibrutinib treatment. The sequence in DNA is TGTGCCAGTAGTATCCGGCAGGGCCTCGAGCAGTACTTC. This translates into CASSIRQGLEQYF.